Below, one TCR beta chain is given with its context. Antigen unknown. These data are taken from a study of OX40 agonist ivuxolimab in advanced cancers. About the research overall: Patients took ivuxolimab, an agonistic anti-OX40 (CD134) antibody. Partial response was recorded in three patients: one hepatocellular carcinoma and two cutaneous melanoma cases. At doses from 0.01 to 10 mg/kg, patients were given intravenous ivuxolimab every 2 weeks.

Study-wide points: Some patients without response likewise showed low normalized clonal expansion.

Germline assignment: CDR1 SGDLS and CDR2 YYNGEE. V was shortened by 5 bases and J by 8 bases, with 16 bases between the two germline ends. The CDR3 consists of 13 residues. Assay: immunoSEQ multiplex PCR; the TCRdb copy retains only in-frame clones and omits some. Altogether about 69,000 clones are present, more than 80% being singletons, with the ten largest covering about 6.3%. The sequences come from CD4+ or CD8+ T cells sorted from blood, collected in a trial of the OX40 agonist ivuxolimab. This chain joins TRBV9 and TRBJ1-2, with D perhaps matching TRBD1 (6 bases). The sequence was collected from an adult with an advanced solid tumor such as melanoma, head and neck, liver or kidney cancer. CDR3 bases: TGTGCCAGCAGGACTACAGGGTTTGAGGGCTACACCTTC. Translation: CASRTTGFEGYTF.